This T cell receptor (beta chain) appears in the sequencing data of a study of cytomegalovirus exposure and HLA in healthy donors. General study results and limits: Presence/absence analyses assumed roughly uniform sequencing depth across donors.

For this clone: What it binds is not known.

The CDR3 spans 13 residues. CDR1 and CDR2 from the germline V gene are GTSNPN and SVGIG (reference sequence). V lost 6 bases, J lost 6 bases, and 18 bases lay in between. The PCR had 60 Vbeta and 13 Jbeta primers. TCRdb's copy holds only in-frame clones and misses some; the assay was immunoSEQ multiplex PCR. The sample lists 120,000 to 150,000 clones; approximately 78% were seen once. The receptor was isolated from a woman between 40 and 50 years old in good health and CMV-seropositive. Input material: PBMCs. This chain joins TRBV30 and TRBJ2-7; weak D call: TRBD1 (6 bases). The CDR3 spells CACGAGASLEQYF. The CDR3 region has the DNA TGTGCCTGCGGAGCAGGGGCGTCCCTCGAGCAGTACTTC.